This record concerns one T cell receptor beta chain sequence. The antigen remains undetermined. Here immunoSEQ multiplex PCR was the method, and the copy in TCRdb shows in-frame clones only, minus some. The sample consists of about 120,000 clones, about 90% of them appearing once. This specimen comes from a study of CD4+ T cells in melanoma. Germline CDR1 and CDR2: MNHNS and SASEGT. This CDR3 has 11 residues. The ends were cut back, 5 bases at V and 15 bases at J, with 14 bases in the middle. Study-level points and caveats: Diverse differentiation states were reported for melanoma neoantigen-specific CD4+ T cells.

The receptor comes from a human donor with melanoma. Material: peripheral blood. The gene calls are TRBV6-1 and TRBJ2-4; D is perhaps TRBD2 (6 bases). CDR3 sequence reads: CASSYGTYGYF. The CDR3, as DNA: TGTGCCAGCAGTTACGGGACTTACGGGTACTTC.